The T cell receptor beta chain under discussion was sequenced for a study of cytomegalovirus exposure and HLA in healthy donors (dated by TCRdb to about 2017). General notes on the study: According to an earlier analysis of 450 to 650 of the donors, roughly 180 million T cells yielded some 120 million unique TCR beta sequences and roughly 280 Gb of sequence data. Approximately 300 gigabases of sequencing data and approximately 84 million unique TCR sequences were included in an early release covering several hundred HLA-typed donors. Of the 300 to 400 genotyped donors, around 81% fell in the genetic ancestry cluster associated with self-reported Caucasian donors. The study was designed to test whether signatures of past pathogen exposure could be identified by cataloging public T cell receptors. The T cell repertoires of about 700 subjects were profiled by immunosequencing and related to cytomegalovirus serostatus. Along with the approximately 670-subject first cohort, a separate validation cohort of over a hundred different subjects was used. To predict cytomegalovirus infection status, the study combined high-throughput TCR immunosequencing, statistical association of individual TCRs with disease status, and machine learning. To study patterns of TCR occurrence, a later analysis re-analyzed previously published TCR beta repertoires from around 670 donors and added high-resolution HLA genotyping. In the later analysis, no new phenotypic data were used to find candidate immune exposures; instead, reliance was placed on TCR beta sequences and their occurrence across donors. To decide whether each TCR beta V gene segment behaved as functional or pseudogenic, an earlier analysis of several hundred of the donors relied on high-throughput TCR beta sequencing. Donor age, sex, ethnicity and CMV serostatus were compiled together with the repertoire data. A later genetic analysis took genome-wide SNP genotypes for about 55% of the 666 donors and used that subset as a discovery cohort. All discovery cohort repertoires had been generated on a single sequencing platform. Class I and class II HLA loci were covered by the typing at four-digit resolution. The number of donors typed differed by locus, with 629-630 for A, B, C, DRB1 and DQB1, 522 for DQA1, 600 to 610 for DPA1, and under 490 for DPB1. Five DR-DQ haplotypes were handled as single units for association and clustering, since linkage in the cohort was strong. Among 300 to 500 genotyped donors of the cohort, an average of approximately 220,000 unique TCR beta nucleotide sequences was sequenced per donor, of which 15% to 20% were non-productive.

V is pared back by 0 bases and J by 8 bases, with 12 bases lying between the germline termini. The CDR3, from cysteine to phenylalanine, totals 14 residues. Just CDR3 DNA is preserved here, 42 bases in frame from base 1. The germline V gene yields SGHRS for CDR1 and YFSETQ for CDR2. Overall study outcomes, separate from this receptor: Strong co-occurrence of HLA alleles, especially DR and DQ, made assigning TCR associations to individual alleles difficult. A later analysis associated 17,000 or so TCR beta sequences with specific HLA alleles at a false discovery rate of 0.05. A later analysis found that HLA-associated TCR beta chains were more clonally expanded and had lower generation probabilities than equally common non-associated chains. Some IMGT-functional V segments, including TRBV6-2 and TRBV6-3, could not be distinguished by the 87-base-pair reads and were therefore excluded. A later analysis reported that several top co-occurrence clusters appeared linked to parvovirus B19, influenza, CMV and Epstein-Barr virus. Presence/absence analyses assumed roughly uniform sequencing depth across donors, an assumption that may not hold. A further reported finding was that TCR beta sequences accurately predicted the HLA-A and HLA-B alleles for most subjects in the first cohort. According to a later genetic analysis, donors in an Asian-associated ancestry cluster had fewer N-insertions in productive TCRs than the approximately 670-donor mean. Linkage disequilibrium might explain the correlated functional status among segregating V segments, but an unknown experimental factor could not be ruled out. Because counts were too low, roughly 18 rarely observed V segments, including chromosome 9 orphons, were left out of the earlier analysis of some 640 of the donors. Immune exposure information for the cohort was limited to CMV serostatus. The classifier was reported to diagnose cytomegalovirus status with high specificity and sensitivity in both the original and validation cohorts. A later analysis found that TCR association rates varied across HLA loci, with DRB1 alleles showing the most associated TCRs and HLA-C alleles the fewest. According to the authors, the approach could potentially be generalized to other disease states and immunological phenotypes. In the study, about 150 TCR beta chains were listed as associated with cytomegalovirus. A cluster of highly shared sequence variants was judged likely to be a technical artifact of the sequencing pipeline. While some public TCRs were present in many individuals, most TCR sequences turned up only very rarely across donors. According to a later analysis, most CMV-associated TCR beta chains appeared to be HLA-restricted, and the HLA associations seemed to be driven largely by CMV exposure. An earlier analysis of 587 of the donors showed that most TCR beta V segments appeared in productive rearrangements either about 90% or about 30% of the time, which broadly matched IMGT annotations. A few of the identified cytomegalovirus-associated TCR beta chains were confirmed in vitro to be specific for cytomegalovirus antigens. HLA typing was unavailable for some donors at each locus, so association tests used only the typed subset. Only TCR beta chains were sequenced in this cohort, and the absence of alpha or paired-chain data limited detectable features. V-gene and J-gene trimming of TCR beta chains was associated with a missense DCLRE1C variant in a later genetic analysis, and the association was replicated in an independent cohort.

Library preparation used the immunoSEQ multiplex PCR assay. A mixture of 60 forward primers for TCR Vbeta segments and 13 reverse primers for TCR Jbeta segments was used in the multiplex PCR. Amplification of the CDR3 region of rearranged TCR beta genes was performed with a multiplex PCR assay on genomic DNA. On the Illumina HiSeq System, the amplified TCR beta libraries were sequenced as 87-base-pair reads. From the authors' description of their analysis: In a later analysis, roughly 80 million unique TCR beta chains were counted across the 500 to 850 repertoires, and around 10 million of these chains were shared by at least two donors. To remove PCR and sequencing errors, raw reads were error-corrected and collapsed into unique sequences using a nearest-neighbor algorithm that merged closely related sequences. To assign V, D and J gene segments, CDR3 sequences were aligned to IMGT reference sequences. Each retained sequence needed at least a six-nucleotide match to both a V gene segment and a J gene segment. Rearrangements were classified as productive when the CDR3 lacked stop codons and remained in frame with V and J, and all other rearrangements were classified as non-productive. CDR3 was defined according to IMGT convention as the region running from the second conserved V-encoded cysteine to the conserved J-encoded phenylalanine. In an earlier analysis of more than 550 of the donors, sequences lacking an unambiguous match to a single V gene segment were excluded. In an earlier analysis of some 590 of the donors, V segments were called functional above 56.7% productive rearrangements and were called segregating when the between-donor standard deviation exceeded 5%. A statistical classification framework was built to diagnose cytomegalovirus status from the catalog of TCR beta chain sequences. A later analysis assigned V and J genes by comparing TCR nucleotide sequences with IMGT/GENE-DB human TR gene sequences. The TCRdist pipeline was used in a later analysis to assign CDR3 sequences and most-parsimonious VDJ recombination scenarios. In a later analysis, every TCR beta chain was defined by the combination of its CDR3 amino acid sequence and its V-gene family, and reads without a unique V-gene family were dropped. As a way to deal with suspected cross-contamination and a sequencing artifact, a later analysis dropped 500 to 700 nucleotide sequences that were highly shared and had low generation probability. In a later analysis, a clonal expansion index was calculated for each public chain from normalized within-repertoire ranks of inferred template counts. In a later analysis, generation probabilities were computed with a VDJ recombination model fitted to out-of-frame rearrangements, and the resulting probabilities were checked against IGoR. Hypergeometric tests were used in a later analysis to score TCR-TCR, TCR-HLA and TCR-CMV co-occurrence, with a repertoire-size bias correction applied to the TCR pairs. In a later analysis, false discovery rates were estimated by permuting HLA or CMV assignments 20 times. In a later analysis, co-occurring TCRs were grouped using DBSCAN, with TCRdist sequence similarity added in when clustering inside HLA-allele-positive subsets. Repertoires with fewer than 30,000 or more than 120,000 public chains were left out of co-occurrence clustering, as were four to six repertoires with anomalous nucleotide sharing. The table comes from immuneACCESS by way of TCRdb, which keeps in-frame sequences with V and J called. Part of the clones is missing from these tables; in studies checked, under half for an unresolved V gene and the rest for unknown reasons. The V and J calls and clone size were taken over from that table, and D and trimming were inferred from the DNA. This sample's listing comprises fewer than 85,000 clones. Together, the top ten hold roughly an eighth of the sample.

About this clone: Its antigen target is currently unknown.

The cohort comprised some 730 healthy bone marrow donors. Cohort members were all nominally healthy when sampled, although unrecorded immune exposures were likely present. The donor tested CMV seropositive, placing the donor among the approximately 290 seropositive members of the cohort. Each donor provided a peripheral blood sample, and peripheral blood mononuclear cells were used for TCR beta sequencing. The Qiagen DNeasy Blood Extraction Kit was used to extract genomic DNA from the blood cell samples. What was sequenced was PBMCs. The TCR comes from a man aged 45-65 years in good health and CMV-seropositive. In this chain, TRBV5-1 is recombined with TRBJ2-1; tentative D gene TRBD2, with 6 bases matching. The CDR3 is CASSLDVGGDEQFF. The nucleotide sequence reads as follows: TGCGCCAGCAGCTTGGACGTGGGAGGCGATGAGCAGTTCTTC.